This T cell receptor (beta chain) emerged from a study of persistence of HIV-infected CD4 T cells. Study summary: Donors had been on suppressive ART for a median of approximately eight years. Antigen stimulation activated a lower proportion of cells, more of them memory, than anti-CD3/anti-CD28 stimulation.

Findings and caveats of the study: TCRbeta richness was lower in CMV- and Gag-responding cells than in anti-CD3/anti-CD28-responding cells. Antigen-responding cells were enriched for degenerate expanded CDR3beta sequences.

The immunoSEQ assay was version 4, run in survey mode. Profiling relied on immunoSEQ multiplex PCR, and the TCRdb table lists in-frame clones only, not all of them. This sample carries 35,000 to 50,000 clones, 91% of them seen once, and the ten largest clones take around 1.8%. This nonspecific control used anti-CD3/anti-CD28 bead stimulation of CD4+ T cells. Responding CD4+ T cells were sorted by upregulation of both CD40 ligand and CD69. Trimming at V came to 4 bases and at J to 3 bases, leaving 5 bases not matched to a gene. The CDR3 covers 15 residues. From germline, CDR1 is LGHNA and CDR2 YNFKEQ. Points on this clone: Its antigen is still unknown.

This receptor was obtained from an adult man with HIV who was CMV-seropositive. The gene calls are TRBV4-2 and TRBJ1-5; 8 nucleotides line up with TRBD1. Here the sequenced sample was CD4+ T cells sorted from PBMCs after roughly 18-hour stimulation, taken from a patient who received antiretroviral therapy. The CDR3 DNA follows: TGTGCCAGCAGCCTGACAGGGGAATACAATCAGCCCCAGCATTTT. Translating it yields CASSLTGEYNQPQHF.